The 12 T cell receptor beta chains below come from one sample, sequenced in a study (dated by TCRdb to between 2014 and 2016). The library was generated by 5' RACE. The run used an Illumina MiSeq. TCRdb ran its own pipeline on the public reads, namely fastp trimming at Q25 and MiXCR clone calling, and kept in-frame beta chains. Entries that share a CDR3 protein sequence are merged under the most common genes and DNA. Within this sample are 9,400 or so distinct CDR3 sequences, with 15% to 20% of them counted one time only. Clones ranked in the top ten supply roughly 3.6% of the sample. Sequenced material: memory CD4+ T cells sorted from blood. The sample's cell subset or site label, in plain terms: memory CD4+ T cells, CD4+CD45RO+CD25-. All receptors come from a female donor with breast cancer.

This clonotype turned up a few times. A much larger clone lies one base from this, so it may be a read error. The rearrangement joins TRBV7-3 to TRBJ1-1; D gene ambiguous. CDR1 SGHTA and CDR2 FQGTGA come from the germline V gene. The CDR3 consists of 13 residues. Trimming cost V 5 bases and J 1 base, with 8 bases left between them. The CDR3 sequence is CASSNVPNTEAFF. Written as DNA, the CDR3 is TGTGCCAGCAGCAACGTGCCGAACACTGAAGCTTTCTTT.

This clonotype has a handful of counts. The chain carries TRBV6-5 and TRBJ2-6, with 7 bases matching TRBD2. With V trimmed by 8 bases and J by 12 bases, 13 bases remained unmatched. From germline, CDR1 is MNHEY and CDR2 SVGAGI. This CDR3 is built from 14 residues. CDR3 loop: CASSHWGGEGVLTF. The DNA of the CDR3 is TGTGCCAGCTCCCACTGGGGGGGGGAGGGCGTCCTGACTTTC.

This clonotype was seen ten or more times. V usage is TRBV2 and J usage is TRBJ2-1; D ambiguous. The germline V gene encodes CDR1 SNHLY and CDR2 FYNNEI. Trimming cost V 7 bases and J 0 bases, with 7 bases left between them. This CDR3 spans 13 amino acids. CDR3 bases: TGTGCCAGCATTCTAGACTCCTACAATGAGCAGTTCTTC. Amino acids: CASILDSYNEQFF.

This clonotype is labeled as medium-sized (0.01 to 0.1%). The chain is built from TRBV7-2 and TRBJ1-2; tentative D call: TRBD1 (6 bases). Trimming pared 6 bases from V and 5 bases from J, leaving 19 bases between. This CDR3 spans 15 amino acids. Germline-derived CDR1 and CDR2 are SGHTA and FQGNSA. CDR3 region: CASSPYRGGGYGYTF. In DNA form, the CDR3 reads TGTGCCAGCAGTCCCTACCGGGGAGGGGGGTATGGCTACACCTTC.

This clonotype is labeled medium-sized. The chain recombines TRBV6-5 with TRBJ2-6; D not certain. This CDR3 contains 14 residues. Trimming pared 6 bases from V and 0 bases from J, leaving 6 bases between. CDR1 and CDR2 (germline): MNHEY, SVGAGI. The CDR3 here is CASRYSSGANVLTF. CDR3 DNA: TGTGCCAGCAGATATAGCTCTGGGGCCAACGTCCTGACTTTC.

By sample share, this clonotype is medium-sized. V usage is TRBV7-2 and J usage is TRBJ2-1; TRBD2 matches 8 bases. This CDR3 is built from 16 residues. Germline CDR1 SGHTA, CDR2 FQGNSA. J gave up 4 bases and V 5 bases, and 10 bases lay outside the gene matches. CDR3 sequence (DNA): TGTGCCAGCAGCCAATCACTAGCGGCCCTTTACAATGAGCAGTTCTTC. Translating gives CASSQSLAALYNEQFF.

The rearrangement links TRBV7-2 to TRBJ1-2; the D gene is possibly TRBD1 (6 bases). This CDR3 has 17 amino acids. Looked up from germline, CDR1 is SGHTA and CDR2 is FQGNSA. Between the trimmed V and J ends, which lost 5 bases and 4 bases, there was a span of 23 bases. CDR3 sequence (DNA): TGTGCCAGCAGCCCTGACAGGCCCCTCGCTGGTCGCTATGGCTACACCTTC. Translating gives CASSPDRPLAGRYGYTF.

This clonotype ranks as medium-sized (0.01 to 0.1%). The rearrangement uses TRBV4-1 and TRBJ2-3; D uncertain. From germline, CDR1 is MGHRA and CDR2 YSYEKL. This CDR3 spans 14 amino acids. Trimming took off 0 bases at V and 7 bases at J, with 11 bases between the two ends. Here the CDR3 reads CASSQDPGFYTQYF. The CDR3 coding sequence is TGCGCCAGCAGCCAAGATCCGGGTTTTTATACGCAGTATTTT.

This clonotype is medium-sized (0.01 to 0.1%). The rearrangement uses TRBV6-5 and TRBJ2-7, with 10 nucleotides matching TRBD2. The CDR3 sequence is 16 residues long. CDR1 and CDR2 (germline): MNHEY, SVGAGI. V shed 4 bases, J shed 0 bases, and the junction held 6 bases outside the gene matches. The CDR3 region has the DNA TGTGCCAGCAGTTCACGTAGCGGGAGGACCTCCTACGAGCAGTACTTC. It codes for CASSSRSGRTSYEQYF.

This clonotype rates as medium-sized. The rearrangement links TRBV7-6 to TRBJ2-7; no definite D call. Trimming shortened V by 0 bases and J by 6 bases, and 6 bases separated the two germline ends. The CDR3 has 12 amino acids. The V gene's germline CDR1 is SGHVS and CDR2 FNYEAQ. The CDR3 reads CASSLAGSEQYF. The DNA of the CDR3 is TGTGCCAGCAGCTTAGCAGGTTCCGAGCAGTACTTC.

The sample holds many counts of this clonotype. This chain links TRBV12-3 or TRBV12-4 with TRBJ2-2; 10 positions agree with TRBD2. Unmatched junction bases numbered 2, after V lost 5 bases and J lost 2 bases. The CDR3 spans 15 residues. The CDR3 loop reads CASSLLAGNTGELFF. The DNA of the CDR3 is TGTGCCAGCAGTCTACTAGCGGGAAACACCGGGGAGCTGTTTTTT.

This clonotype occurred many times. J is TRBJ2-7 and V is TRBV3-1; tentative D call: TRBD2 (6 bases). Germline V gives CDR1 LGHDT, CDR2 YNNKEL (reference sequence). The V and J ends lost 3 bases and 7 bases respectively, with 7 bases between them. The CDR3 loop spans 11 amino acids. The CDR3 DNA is TGTGCCAGCAGCCACCGGGAGGAGCAGTACTTC. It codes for CASSHREEQYF.